The clone carrying this T cell receptor beta chain showed up just once. As yet, its antigen is unknown. Germline values: CDR1 PRHDT, CDR2 FYEKMQ (reference sequence). Trimming left V 3 bases short and J 1 base short, with 19 bases between. The CDR3 runs 18 residues. The entry originates in a study of T cell responses to AZD1222 COVID-19 vaccine. Findings and caveats of the study: Repertoires were obtained only post-peak T cell response. Distributed over spike, vaccine-associated CD4 TCRs predominated at 160-218 and 743-854.

TCRdb's copy holds only in-frame clones and misses some; the assay was immunoSEQ multiplex PCR. This sample has over 130,000 clones; 94% occur once, and the top ten carry roughly 1.2%. The sequencing used peripheral blood, collected on day 0 of AZD1222 vaccination. This sequence joins TRBV13 and TRBJ1-3, with a possible D match to TRBD1 (5 bases). This TCR came from an adult in good health. The CDR3 protein is CASSLSWDGWNSGNTIYF. The CDR3 DNA reads TGTGCCAGCAGCTTGAGTTGGGACGGCTGGAATTCTGGAAACACCATATATTTT.